These T cell receptor beta chains were read from a single sample in a study of blood T cell repertoires in COVID-19. Here immunoSEQ multiplex PCR was the method, and the copy in TCRdb shows in-frame clones only, minus some. This table holds a few hundred thousand clones, approximately 80% found once. The sequenced sample was peripheral blood. These receptors all stem from a woman between 45 and 60 years old with active or convalescent COVID-19. CDR3s include the opening cysteine and the closing phenylalanine or tryptophan. Each record gives: J gene, D gene, V gene, clone size, CDR3 protein, CDR3 DNA. D genes are given only for firm matches. Size is omitted from some rows. Given values are once, few, many or a class for expanded clones.

TRBJ1-6	NA	TRBV2	NA	CASRKGEGGSPLHF	TGTGCCAGCAGGAAGGGGGAAGGAGGATCACCCCTCCACTTT
TRBJ1-6	NA	TRBV28	NA	CASRMGGSSYNSPLHF	TGTGCCAGCAGAATGGGGGGGAGCTCCTATAATTCACCCCTCCACTTT
TRBJ2-3	TRBD2	TRBV27	NA	CASSLLGLAGKTPGTDTQYF	TGTGCCAGCAGTTTACTGGGACTAGCGGGCAAGACCCCGGGGACAGATACGCAGTATTTT
TRBJ1-1	NA	TRBV5-6	NA	CASSRQGFKYEAFF	TGTGCCAGCAGCCGGCAGGGATTTAAATATGAAGCTTTCTTT
TRBJ1-2	TRBD1	TRBV6-5	NA	CASSPRTGDGYTF	TGTGCCAGCAGTCCTCGGACAGGGGATGGCTACACCTTC
TRBJ1-5	NA	TRBV18	few	CASSPRAGVQPQHF	TGTGCCAGCTCACCACGGGCAGGGGTTCAGCCCCAGCATTTT
TRBJ2-3	TRBD2	TRBV3-1/TRBV3-2	few	CASSQDFSGASGSSSTDTQYF	TGTGCCAGCAGCCAAGACTTTTCGGGAGCTAGCGGGAGCTCGAGCACAGATACGCAGTATTTT
TRBJ2-7	TRBD2	TRBV6-5	NA	CASSFSGGTYEQYF	TGTGCCAGCAGTTTCAGCGGGGGAACCTACGAGCAGTACTTC
TRBJ1-1	NA	TRBV7-6	NA	CASSWETGTEAFF	TGTGCCAGCAGCTGGGAAACAGGCACTGAAGCTTTCTTT
TRBJ2-1	NA	TRBV6-6	once	CASSYRFNEQFF	TGTGCCAGCAGTTATCGTTTCAATGAGCAGTTCTTC
TRBJ1-5	NA	TRBV5-1	NA	CASSLAPREPQHF	TGCGCCAGCAGCTTGGCCCCCCGAGAGCCCCAGCATTTT
TRBJ1-6	NA	TRBV28	NA	CASSLAGNTSPLHF	TGTGCCAGCAGTTTGGCAGGGAATACTTCACCCCTCCACTTT
TRBJ2-3	NA	TRBV19	few	CATSPGSGVSDTQYF	TGTGCCACTTCCCCGGGGTCGGGAGTAAGTGATACGCAGTATTTT
TRBJ2-1	NA	TRBV5-1	NA	CASSLVARQKYNEQFF	TGCGCCAGCAGCTTGGTCGCAAGACAGAAATACAATGAGCAGTTCTTC
TRBJ1-1	NA	TRBV29-1	few	CSGKQGPISAEAFF	TGCAGCGGCAAGCAGGGCCCCATATCCGCTGAAGCTTTCTTT
TRBJ2-2	TRBD2	TRBV6-1	once	CASSEYVSLGTSNTGELFF	TGTGCCAGCAGTGAATATGTTTCCCTCGGGACTAGTAACACCGGGGAGCTGTTTTTT
TRBJ1-1	NA	TRBV5-1	NA	CASSLMTASGTEAFF	TGCGCCAGCAGCTTGATGACGGCATCGGGCACTGAAGCTTTCTTT
TRBJ2-2	TRBD2	TRBV6-5	NA	CASRVAGAKTGELFF	TGTGCCAGCAGAGTAGCGGGGGCAAAAACCGGGGAGCTGTTTTTT
TRBJ2-7	TRBD2	TRBV27	NA	CASSLGGGPIEQYF	TGTGCCAGCTCCCTCGGGGGAGGGCCGATCGAGCAGTACTTC
TRBJ2-5	NA	TRBV19	NA	CASSTRAKETQYF	TGTGCCAGTAGTACCCGAGCAAAAGAGACCCAGTACTTC
TRBJ1-4	NA	TRBV3-1/TRBV3-2	NA	CASSQGGAREKLFF	TGTGCCAGCAGCCAAGGGGGCGCACGAGAAAAACTGTTTTTT
TRBJ1-2	TRBD1	TRBV5-5	NA	CASSPTGGGGYTF	TGTGCCAGCAGCCCGACAGGGGGCGGCGGCTACACCTTC
TRBJ2-1	TRBD2	TRBV11-2	NA	CASSSKTSGRPIPGNEQFF	TGTGCCAGCAGCTCCAAGACTAGCGGGAGACCTATTCCGGGAAATGAGCAGTTCTTC
TRBJ2-7	NA	TRBV4-1	NA	CASSQIARPPYEQYF	TGCGCCAGCAGCCAGATAGCCCGACCCCCCTACGAGCAGTACTTC
TRBJ2-1	TRBD2	TRBV7-2	NA	CASSSVLAGGLNEQFF	TGTGCCAGCAGCTCCGTTCTAGCGGGAGGGCTCAATGAGCAGTTCTTC
TRBJ1-1	NA	TRBV29-1	NA	CSALDRNTEAFF	TGCAGCGCCTTGGACAGGAACACTGAAGCTTTCTTT
TRBJ1-1	NA	TRBV28	NA	CASSSRGLGAFF	TGTGCCAGCAGTTCTAGGGGGTTGGGAGCTTTCTTT
TRBJ1-5	TRBD1	TRBV28	NA	CASSRQQGAGNQPQHF	TGTGCCAGCAGTCGGCAACAGGGGGCCGGGAATCAGCCCCAGCATTTT
TRBJ2-5	NA	TRBV18	once	CASSPQGGETQYF	TGTGCCAGCTCACCTCAGGGAGGAGAGACCCAGTACTTC
TRBJ2-7	TRBD1	TRBV7-2	once	CASSRGTGGYEQYF	TGTGCCAGCAGTAGGGGGACAGGGGGGTACGAGCAGTACTTC
TRBJ2-7	TRBD2	TRBV18	NA	CASSPSGTSGGTYEQYF	TGTGCCAGCTCACCAAGCGGGACTAGCGGGGGTACCTACGAGCAGTACTTC
TRBJ1-6	NA	TRBV7-2	NA	CASSFNRNSPLHF	TGTGCCAGCAGCTTCAACAGAAATTCACCCCTCCACTTT
TRBJ1-5	NA	TRBV6-5	NA	CASRRVTGYESQHF	TGTGCCAGCAGAAGAGTAACAGGGTACGAGTCCCAGCATTTT
TRBJ2-1	NA	TRBV5-5	few	CASSPQIQESGFF	TGTGCCAGCAGCCCCCAGATCCAGGAAAGCGGGTTCTTC
TRBJ2-1	TRBD2	TRBV7-2	NA	CASSLEGGRVQFF	TGTGCCAGCAGCTTAGAGGGCGGGAGGGTGCAGTTCTTC
TRBJ2-7	NA	TRBV15	NA	CATSREASLSYEQYF	TGTGCCACCAGCAGAGAAGCTAGCCTTTCCTACGAGCAGTACTTC
TRBJ1-5	NA	TRBV4-1	NA	CASSQGWGEINQPQHF	TGCGCCAGCAGCCAAGGATGGGGGGAAATCAATCAGCCCCAGCATTTT
TRBJ2-3	TRBD2	TRBV30	NA	CAWSAGLARDTQYF	TGTGCCTGGAGTGCGGGACTAGCGAGAGATACGCAGTATTTT
TRBJ2-6	TRBD2	TRBV24-1	few	CATPLWAGAGANVLTF	TGTGCCACCCCATTATGGGCGGGGGCTGGGGCCAACGTCCTGACTTTC
TRBJ1-2	NA	TRBV6-5	NA	CASGPQGGSAYGYTF	TGTGCCAGCGGGCCTCAGGGCGGTAGTGCCTATGGCTACACCTTC
TRBJ2-7	NA	TRBV18	NA	CASSLRGPYEQYF	TGTGCCAGCTCCCTTAGGGGCCCCTACGAGCAGTACTTC
TRBJ2-3	NA	TRBV5-1	NA	CASRSDTDTQYF	TGCGCCAGCAGATCAGACACAGATACGCAGTATTTT
TRBJ2-3	TRBD2	TRBV5-1	NA	CASSLVGTSGRSTDTQYF	TGCGCCAGCAGCCTGGTTGGGACTAGCGGGAGGTCTACAGATACGCAGTATTTT
TRBJ2-3	NA	TRBV6-4	NA	CASSPLEDTDTQYF	TGTGCCAGCAGTCCACTAGAGGACACAGATACGCAGTATTTT
TRBJ2-6	TRBD1	TRBV25-1	NA	CASSGRDRGSGANVLTF	TGTGCCAGCAGTGGGCGGGACAGGGGATCTGGGGCCAACGTCCTGACTTTC
TRBJ1-2	NA	TRBV2	NA	CASSYGSSGYTF	TGTGCCAGCAGTTACGGGAGTAGCGGCTACACCTTC
TRBJ1-5	TRBD1	TRBV7-9	NA	CASSFTGGDQPQHF	TGTGCCAGCAGCTTTACAGGGGGCGATCAGCCCCAGCATTTT
TRBJ1-5	NA	TRBV30	NA	CAWSAGGGPYSNQPQHF	TGTGCCTGGAGTGCCGGGGGGGGGCCATATAGCAATCAGCCCCAGCATTTT
TRBJ1-1	NA	TRBV11-2	NA	CASSLSEDTEAFF	TGTGCCAGCAGCTTATCCGAGGACACTGAAGCTTTCTTT
TRBJ2-7	NA	TRBV6-6	NA	CASSYLGAKDEQYF	TGTGCCAGCAGTTACTTGGGGGCCAAGGACGAGCAGTACTTC
TRBJ2-3	TRBD2	TRBV15	NA	CATSRVAGGPLGTQYF	TGTGCCACCAGCAGGGTAGCGGGAGGGCCTCTTGGTACGCAGTATTTT
TRBJ2-7	TRBD2	TRBV28	NA	CASSLSGPTSGRASVF	TGTGCCAGCAGTTTGAGTGGGCCGACTAGCGGGAGGGCCTCCGTCTTC
TRBJ1-4	TRBD1	TRBV5-4	NA	CASSPGTGRDEKLFF	TGTGCCAGCAGCCCCGGGACAGGGAGGGATGAAAAACTGTTTTTT